The clone carrying this T cell receptor beta chain appeared a few times. Its antigen remains unidentified. Trimming took 1 base from V and 7 from J, leaving 20 bases between them. CDR3 length equals 17 residues. Germline V gene data show CDR1 as KGHDR and CDR2 as SFDVKD. TCRdb re-derived calls from the 5' RACE reads in MiXCR, one entry per CDR3 protein. The table lists about 530,000 distinct CDR3 sequences, about 15% of them singletons. Everyone who donated was a healthy Caucasian. These data come from a study of identical twins. The study's findings and limits: There was an excess of low generation probability in the out-of-frame alpha sequences that twins shared.

These data were likewise used in another study, on yellow fever vaccine responses in identical twins.

The sequence came from a woman between 18 and 30 years old in good health. The V gene is TRBV24-1, the J gene TRBJ2-3; D may be TRBD2 (7 bases). The specimen sequenced was CD4+ T cells sorted from blood. In nucleotides, the CDR3 is TGTGCCACCAGTGATTTTGCGGGGGCCGGAAAATGGAATACGCAGTATTTT. Protein sequence: CATSDFAGAGKWNTQYF.